This TCR beta chain was retrieved from a study of shared clonotypes between healthy human individuals (dated by TCRdb to 2019 to 2021). Some background on the complete study: A couple of women and a few men aged 18 to 49 years were included in the cohort. For each donor, CD4 naive and CD4 memory were each run on three plates, CD8 naive on two plates, and CD8 memory on one plate. The study deeply sequenced blood TCR repertoires of five healthy adults to estimate repertoire size and the extent of clonotype sharing between individuals. Libraries were prepared and TCR repertoires were sequenced by different laboratories using diverse techniques, in order to increase sequencing depth and limit assay-specific biases. Each donor's leukapheresis produced roughly between about 0.8 and 10 billion PBMCs. What the study reported, not specific to this receptor: Estimated clonotype richness was generally larger for naive than for memory subsets. When a handful of donors were compared, the shared fraction of clonotypes was about 5.5% for naive CD4, 3% to 4% for naive CD8, 2.3% for memory CD4, and 0.4% for memory CD8. Pairwise subsampling indicated that sequencing depth was expected to affect the degree of clonotype sharing among donors. Higher generation probabilities were observed for clonotypes shared by all four sorted-subset donors than for non-shared clonotypes. Because the study included a small number of donors, the genetic and exposure-history diversity represented was limited. Sampling was restricted to blood, and TCR repertoires in tissues likely differ from the TCR repertoires found in blood. Rarefaction of sorted-subset datasets indicated incomplete sequencing despite the large sequencing depth.

For the CD8 naive samples, CD45RO-negative cells were positively selected for CCR7, yielding a CD45RA+CCR7+ population from which TemRA cells were excluded. Donors were healthy HIV-negative adults with no recently reported acute infections or vaccinations. Every donor was a Caucasian adult living in Nashville, Tennessee, USA. After blood collection by leukapheresis, PBMCs were isolated using Ficoll-Histopaque density gradient centrifugation and then cryopreserved in the vapor phase of liquid nitrogen. Analytical flow cytometry was used to check the purity and quantity of each magnetically sorted T cell population. From each sorted fraction, genomic DNA was isolated and quantified by UV absorbance on a Nanodrop 2000c. On this clone: Its recognized antigen is unknown. No base-level quality is on record; no much larger clone is a single base apart.

Using the deep immunoSEQ assay, TCR CDR3 regions were amplified from genomic DNA by multiplex PCR. For each cell subset, the extracted genomic DNA was distributed evenly across all wells of several immunoSEQ 96-well plates, and each plate served as one replicate. For sorted subsets, around 0.2 ug of genomic DNA, equivalent to 25,000 to 35,000 T cell genomes, went into each replicate PCR. Purified libraries were quantified with a Qubit 3.0 fluorometer, sized on a Bioanalyzer 2100, and re-quantified with the KAPA Library Quantification kit. Every immunoSEQ 96-well plate was sequenced on a separate single-read 150-cycle Illumina NextSeq 550 flow cell. Per the original workflow: Because only junctional sequences without quality scores were contained in the immunoSEQ output, filtering matching that applied to full-length reads could not be performed. Sequences were annotated with PyIR, a Python wrapper for IgBLAST v1.9, and V/J genes and CDR3 were assigned using IMGT germline references. Reads were filtered out if the reads had weak V/J assignments (E-value above 1e-6), no CDR3, stop codons, out-of-frame junctions, or ambiguous translated residues. V3J clonotypes were defined as sequences sharing an identical inferred V gene, J gene, and CDR3 amino acid sequence. To compute the percentage overlap between repertoires, the number of shared unique clonotypes was divided by the size of the smaller repertoire. Repertoire richness was assessed with RTK rarefaction, the Chao1 estimator, and Recon v2.1 estimates of unobserved clonotypes. OLGA was used to compute generation probabilities for all TCRbeta clonotypes that the gDNA method yielded from a handful of donors. Here the immuneACCESS table is served through TCRdb, limited to in-frame sequences with V and J called. Missing clones are a known gap in these copies; in checked studies unresolved V genes cover under half, and the rest lacks a known reason. From that table come the V and J calls and clone size; the DNA was used to work out D and trimming. This sample is represented by under 600,000 clones; more than 95% of them were singletons. The leading ten clones occupy 0.3% to 0.35% of the sample.

Reading from cysteine to phenylalanine, the CDR3 counts 15 amino acids. The read is trimmed to its CDR3 DNA, 45 bases read in frame from base 1. The germline V gene encodes CDR1 MNHEY and CDR2 SMNVEV (reference sequence). V is pared back by 5 bases and J by 2 bases, with 10 bases lying between the germline termini. The sequence derives from a man aged 25 to 45 in good health. Sequencing was carried out using naive CD8+ T cells sorted from blood. The cell subset or site label on this specimen signifies: CD45RA+CCR7+. The chain is assembled from TRBV27 and TRBJ2-6, with no D gene named confidently. The CDR3 reads CASSDEEPGANVLTF. The DNA reads as follows: TGTGCCAGCAGTGATGAGGAGCCTGGGGCCAACGTCCTGACTTTC.